This T cell receptor (beta chain) comes out of a study of regulatory T cells in long-lasting Graves disease (dated by TCRdb to 2020 to 2022). The study in broad terms: Patients with newly diagnosed Graves' disease had been on antithyroid drugs for under 3 months. This study used TCR sequencing and RNA sequencing of peripheral blood to compare persistent Graves' disease patients against newly diagnosed Graves' disease patients. The study took place in China and was registered as a clinical trial. A total of 33 samples were covered by TCR sequencing, comprising some 13 persistent and roughly 20 newly diagnosed Graves' disease patients. Points the paper makes about the study in general: The authors noted that the small sample size was a limitation that may lower accuracy. Sequencing and analysis were restricted to the TCR beta chain. Compared with newly diagnosed patients, persistent Graves' disease patients had lower TCR Shannon entropy and fewer highly expanded clones, which suggests clonal expansion. The study examined only peripheral blood because the primary lesion, thyroid tissue, could not be accessed. TRBV28, TRBJ1-2 and TRBJ2-5 were preferentially used in persistent disease, while TRBV20-1 and TRBJ2-1 were favored in newly diagnosed disease. Patients with persistent disease shared more public clonotypes (about 2,700) than newly diagnosed patients did (more than 900).

This clonotype has at least ten counts. The antigen it recognizes is unknown. No per-base quality is available; no much larger clone lies one base away. The sample's time point, from its label and the paper: newly diagnosed GD, antithyroid drugs for less than 3 months. For both TCR sequencing and RNA sequencing, RNA was extracted from PBMCs in TRIzol. The diagnosis of Graves' disease was made according to American Thyroid Association guidelines. Patients were recruited from an endocrinology department in Xi'an, China. Each patient gave roughly 10 milliliters of peripheral blood, collected in an EDTA anticoagulant tube. PBMCs were isolated by Ficoll Paque Plus density gradient separation without further T cell sorting. RNA quality was checked with an Agilent 2100 Bioanalyzer and agarose gel, and concentration with a NanoDrop 2000. The CDR3 runs 13 amino acids, cysteine and phenylalanine included. The entry retains the CDR3 DNA only, 39 bases that are in frame from base 1. Trimming costs V 3 bases and J 16 bases, and their ends lie 19 bases apart. CDR1 and CDR2 are drawn from the germline V gene: SNHLY, FYNNEI.

Receptor amplification or capture employed multiplex PCR. Reads for this sample came from an Illumina HiSeq 4000. CDR3 regions were amplified by Arm-PCR with iRepertoire HTBI primers to construct TCR beta libraries. PCR products were gel purified before sequencing. The original methods were these. Gene usage analysis of CDR3 amino acid clonotypes relied on the 55 to 80 TRBV and more than twelve TRBJ segments identified across samples. COPE and FqMerger were used to merge the filtered high-quality paired reads into contigs. BLAST was used to align contigs to IMGT TRBV, TRBD and TRBJ reference genes, with CDR3 defined following IMGT. Highly expanded clones were defined as clonotypes with a frequency above 0.1%. Repertoire diversity was measured by Shannon entropy, and V-J evenness by the Gini coefficient. A clonotype was considered public if more than one individual shared it. TCRdb ran its own pipeline on the public reads, namely fastp trimming at Q25 and MiXCR clone calling, and kept in-frame beta chains. Each CDR3 protein gets just one entry, which takes the most common genes and DNA from the rows behind it. TCRdb, not the original authors, processed these V and J calls. The sample table contains around 480,000 distinct CDR3 sequences; only one count was recorded for about 16% of them. More than 10% of the sample is taken by the ten largest.

In addition, the sample was reused for a study of T cells in Graves' hyperthyroidism and ophthalmopathy. From that second study: A patient counted as having stable Graves' hyperthyroidism if no progression to ophthalmopathy occurred over 18 months of follow-up. Hyperthyroidism patients were newly diagnosed, had a disease duration of under 2 months, and were aged 18 to 65 years. The study excluded patients with uncontrolled infections, other autoimmune diseases, pregnancy or lactation. Diagnoses were established on the basis of clinical symptoms, serum thyroxine and TRAb, thyroid ultrasound, and orbital computed tomography. The TCR CDR3 was subjected to a first round of RT-PCR using the HTBI primer set and the Qiagen OneStep RT-PCR kit. Blood samples also contained most of the expanded thyroid clonotypes (frequency above 0.001), which suggests that blood repertoires may reflect thyroid immune responses. A 13 V-J signature model separated ophthalmopathy from stable hyperthyroidism, with approximately 87% sensitivity and 81.08% specificity in cross-validation and 80%/75% in testing. In validation, progression to ophthalmopathy was predicted by the model with around 70% sensitivity and 72% to 85% specificity, a median of around 5.9 months before onset. A discovery cohort of about a hundred patients, 43 with Graves' ophthalmopathy and approximately 57 with stable Graves' hyperthyroidism, was used to find distinguishing TCR V-J signatures. Prospective prediction of ophthalmopathy was tested in an independent validation cohort consisting of 18 to 20 hyperthyroidism patients and over 15 patients who later progressed to ophthalmopathy. The 75 to 100 discovery patients were randomly divided into training and test sets at a 7:3 ratio. Thyroid tissue and blood T-cell repertoires from over 5 Graves' hyperthyroidism patients were also compared in the study. After blood sampling, hyperthyroidism patients were treated with methimazole at a starting dose of 30 mg daily, and ophthalmopathy patients were treated with high-dose intravenous methylprednisolone. Libraries were constructed in a second round of multiplex PCR, after which size selection and purification were carried out. Sequencing of the libraries was done on an Illumina HiSeq2000 using paired-end 100 bp reads. SOAPnuke was used to process the raw data, removing reads that contained adapters or uncalled bases, had a mean Phred below 15, or lacked an exact match to the constant primer or identifier. High-quality paired reads were merged with COPE v1.2.5, and unique nucleotide sequences were defined as clonotypes. Clonotypes were aligned to IMGT TRBV, TRBD and TRBJ reference segments using MiTCR v1.1. Analysis was restricted to V-J combinations with a frequency above 0.0001, which covered just over 98% of repertoires. The TCS score was defined as F50 (clonal expansion) divided by E x V (chaos), with BLOSUM62-based TCRdist calculated between CDR3 peptides within each V-J. Welch's t-statistics and random forest reduced fewer than 600 V-J features to 13, which were used in a naive Bayes classifier (R e1071). Sample size was not statistically predetermined, and blinding of investigators to group allocation was not performed. The paper describes TCR Vbeta CDR3 sequencing of 135 peripheral blood samples, made up of under 50 ophthalmopathy patients, approximately 76 hyperthyroidism patients and approximately 17 progressor patients.

The chain employs TRBV2 and TRBJ1-5; no D gene can be assigned with confidence. The receptor comes from a man aged 40-49 years with Graves disease. Donor details come from another sample of the same person, matched by shared clones. The sample here was peripheral blood mononuclear cells (PBMCs), taken at new diagnosis, from a patient treated with antithyroid drugs. The CDR3 amino acid sequence is: CASSDWVRKTFHF. The bases read TGTGCCAGCAGTGATTGGGTGCGCAAAACCTTTCATTTT.